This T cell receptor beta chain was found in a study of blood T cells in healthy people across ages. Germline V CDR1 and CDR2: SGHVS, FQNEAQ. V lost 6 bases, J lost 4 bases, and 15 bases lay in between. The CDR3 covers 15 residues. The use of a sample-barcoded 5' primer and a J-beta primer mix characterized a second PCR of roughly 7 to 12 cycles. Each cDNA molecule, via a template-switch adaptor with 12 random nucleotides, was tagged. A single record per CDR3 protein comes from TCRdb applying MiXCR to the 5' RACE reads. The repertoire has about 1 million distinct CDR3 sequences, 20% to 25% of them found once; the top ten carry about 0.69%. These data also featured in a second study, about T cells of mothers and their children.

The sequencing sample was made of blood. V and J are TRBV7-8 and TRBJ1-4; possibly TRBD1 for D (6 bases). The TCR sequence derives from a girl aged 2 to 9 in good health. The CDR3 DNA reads TGTGCCAGCAGATTATCCGACAGGATTAATGAAAAACTGTTTTTT. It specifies CASRLSDRINEKLFF.